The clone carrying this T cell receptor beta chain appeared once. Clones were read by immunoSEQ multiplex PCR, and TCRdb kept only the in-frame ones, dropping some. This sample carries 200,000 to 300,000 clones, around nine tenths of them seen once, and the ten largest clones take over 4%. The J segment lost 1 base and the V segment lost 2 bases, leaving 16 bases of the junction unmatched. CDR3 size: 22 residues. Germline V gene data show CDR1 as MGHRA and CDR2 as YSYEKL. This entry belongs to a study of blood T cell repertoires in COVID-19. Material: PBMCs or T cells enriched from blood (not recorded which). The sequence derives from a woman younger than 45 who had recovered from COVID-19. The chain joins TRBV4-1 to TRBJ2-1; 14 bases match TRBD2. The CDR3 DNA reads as TGCGCCAGCAGCCAAAAATTTGCCTCCGGGACTAGCGGGAGCGGGTCCTACAATGAGCAGTTCTTC. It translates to CASSQKFASGTSGSGSYNEQFF.